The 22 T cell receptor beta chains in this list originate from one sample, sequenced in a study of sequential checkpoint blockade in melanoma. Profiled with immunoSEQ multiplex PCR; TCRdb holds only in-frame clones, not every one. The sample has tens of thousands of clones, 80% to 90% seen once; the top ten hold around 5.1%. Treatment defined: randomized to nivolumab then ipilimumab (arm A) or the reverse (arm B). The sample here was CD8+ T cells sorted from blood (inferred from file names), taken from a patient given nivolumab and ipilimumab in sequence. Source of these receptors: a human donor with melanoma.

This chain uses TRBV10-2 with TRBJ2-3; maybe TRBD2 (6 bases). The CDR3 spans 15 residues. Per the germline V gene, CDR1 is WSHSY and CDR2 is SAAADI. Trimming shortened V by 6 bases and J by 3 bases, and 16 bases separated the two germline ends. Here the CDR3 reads CASSPVAGITDTQYF. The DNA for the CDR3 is TGCGCCAGCAGCCCCGTGGCGGGAATAACAGATACGCAGTATTTT.

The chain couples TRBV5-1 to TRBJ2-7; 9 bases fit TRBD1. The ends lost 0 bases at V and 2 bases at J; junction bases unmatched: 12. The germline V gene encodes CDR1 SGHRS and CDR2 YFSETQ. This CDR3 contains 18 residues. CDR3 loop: CASSLAGTGILSAYEQYF. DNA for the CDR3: TGCGCCAGCAGCTTGGCCGGGACAGGGATATTAAGTGCCTACGAGCAGTACTTC.

The CDR3 DNA is TGTGCCAGCAGTTTGGGAGCGGGGACCTACGAGCAGTACTTC. Protein: CASSLGAGTYEQYF. V is TRBV27 and J is TRBJ2-7; the match to TRBD2 covers 7 bases. The CDR3 has 14 amino acids. Germline CDR1 and CDR2: MNHEY and SMNVEV (reference sequence). Losses at the gene ends were 3 bases for V and 2 bases for J; bases not matched to a gene: 4.

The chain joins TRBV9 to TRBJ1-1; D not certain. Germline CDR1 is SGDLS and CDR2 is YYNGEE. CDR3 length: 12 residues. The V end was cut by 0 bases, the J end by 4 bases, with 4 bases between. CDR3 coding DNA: TGTGCCAGCAGCGTAGCCGGCACTGAAGCTTTCTTT. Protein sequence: CASSVAGTEAFF. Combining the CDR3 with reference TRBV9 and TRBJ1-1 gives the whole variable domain DSGVTQTPKHLITATGQRVTLRCSPRSGDLSVYWYQQSLDQGLQFLIQYYNGEERAKGNILERFSAQQFPDLHSELNLSSLELGDSALYFCASSVAGTEAFFGQGTRLTVV.

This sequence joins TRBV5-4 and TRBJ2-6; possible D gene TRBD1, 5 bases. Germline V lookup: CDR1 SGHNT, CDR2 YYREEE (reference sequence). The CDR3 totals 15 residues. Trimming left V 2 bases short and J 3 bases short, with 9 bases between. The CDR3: CASSFQGDGANVLTF. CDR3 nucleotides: TGTGCCAGCAGCTTCCAGGGTGATGGGGCCAACGTCCTGACTTTC.

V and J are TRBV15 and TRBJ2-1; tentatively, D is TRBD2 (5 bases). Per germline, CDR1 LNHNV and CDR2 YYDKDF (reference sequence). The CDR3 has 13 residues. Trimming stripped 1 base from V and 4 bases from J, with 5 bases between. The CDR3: CATSRGGYNEQFF. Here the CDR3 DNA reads TGTGCCACCAGCAGAGGAGGGTACAATGAGCAGTTCTTC. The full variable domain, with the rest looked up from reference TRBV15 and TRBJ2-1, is DAMVIQNPRYQVTQFGKPVTLSCSQTLNHNVMYWYQQKSSQAPKLLFHYYDKDFNNEADTPDNFQSRRPNTSFCFLDIRSPGLGDTAMYLCATSRGGYNEQFFGPGTRLTVL.

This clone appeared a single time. The CDR3 DNA reads TGCGCCAGCAGCCTAGGACAGGGTCTCAAGGAGCAGTACTTC. It yields the protein CASSLGQGLKEQYF. The V gene is TRBV4-1, the J gene TRBJ2-7, with 8 nucleotides matching TRBD1. The CDR3 is 14 amino acids. J was trimmed by 7 bases and V by 4 bases; bases with no gene match: 9. In germline, CDR1 is MGHRA, CDR2 YSYEKL.

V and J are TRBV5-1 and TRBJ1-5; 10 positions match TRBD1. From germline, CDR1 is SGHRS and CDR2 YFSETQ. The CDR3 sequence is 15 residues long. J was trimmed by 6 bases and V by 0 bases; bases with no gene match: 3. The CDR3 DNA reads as TGCGCCAGCAGCTTGGCTGGGACAGGGGCTCAGCCCCAGCATTTT. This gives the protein CASSLAGTGAQPQHF.

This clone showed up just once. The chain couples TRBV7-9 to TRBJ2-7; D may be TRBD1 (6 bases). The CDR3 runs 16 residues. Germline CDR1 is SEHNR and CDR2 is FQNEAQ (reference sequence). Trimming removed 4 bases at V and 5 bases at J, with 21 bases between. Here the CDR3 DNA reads TGTGCCAGCAGCTCTCTTCCGGGACAACCTCAAGACGAGCAGTACTTC. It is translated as CASSSLPGQPQDEQYF. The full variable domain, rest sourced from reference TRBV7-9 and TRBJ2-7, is DTGVSQNPRHKITKRGQNVTFRCDPISEHNRLYWYRQTLGQGPEFLTYFQNEAQLEKSRLLSDRFSAERPKGSFSTLEIQRTEQGDSAMYLCASSSLPGQPQDEQYFGPGTRLTVT.

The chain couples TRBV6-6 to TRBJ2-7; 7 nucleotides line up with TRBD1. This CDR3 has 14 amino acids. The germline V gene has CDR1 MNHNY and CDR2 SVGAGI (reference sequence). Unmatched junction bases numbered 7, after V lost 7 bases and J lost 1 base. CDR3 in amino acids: CASTNRDSSYEQYF. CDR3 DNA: TGTGCCAGCACAAACCGGGACAGTTCCTACGAGCAGTACTTC.

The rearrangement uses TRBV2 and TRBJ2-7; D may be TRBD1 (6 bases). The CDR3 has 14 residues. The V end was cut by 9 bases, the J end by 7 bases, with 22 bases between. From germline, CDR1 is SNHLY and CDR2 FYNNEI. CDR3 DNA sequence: TGTGCCAGGTCACGGACAGAAGGCCCGGGGGAGCAGTACTTC. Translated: CARSRTEGPGEQYF.

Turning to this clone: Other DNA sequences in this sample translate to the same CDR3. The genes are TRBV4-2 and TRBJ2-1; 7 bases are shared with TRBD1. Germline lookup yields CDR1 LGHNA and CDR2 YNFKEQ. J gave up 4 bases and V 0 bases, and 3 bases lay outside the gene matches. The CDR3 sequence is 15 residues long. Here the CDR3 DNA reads TGTGCCAGCAGCCAAGATGGGACAGATTACAATGAGCAGTTCTTC. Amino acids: CASSQDGTDYNEQFF.

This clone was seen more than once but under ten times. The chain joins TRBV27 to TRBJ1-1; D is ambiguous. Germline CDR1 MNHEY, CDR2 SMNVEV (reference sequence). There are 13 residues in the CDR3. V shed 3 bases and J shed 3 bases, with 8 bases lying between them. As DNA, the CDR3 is TGTGCCAGCAGTTTTTCGGGGTACACTGAAGCTTTCTTT. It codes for CASSFSGYTEAFF.

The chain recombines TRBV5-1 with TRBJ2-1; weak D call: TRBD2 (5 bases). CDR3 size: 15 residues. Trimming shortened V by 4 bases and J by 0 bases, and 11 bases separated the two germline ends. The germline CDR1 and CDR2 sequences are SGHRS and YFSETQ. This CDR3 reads CASSLQGSSYNEQFF. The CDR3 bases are TGCGCCAGCAGCCTTCAAGGGAGCTCCTACAATGAGCAGTTCTTC.

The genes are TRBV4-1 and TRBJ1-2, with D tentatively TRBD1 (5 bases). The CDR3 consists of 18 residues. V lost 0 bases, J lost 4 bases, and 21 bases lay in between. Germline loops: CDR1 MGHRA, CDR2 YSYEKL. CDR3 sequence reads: CASSQESRWGWGGYGYTF. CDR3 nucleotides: TGCGCCAGCAGCCAAGAGTCGAGGTGGGGATGGGGGGGCTATGGCTACACCTTC.

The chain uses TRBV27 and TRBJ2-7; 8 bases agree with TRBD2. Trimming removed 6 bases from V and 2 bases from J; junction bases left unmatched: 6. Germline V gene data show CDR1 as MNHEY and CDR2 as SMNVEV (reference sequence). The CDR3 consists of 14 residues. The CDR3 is CASRKTSATYEQYF. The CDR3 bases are TGTGCCAGCAGAAAGACTAGCGCAACCTACGAGCAGTACTTC.

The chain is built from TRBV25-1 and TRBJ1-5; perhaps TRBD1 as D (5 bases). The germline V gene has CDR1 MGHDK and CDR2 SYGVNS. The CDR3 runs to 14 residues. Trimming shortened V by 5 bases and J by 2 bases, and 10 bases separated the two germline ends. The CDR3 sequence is CASSIGGGNQPQHF. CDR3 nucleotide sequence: TGTGCCAGCAGTATTGGGGGGGGCAATCAGCCCCAGCATTTT.

The CDR3 here is CASSLIQGYEQYF. CDR3 in DNA: TGTGCCAGCAGTTTAATACAGGGCTACGAGCAGTACTTC. The chain links TRBV28 to TRBJ2-7; possible D gene TRBD1, 6 bases. Germline loops: CDR1 MDHEN, CDR2 SYDVKM. CDR3 length equals 13 residues. Trimming stripped 2 bases from V and 3 bases from J, with 8 bases between.

The CDR3 region has the DNA TGCGCCAGCGGCCCGGGAGCCGGGGATGAGGAGCAGTTCTTC. Its protein is CASGPGAGDEEQFF. This rearrangement joins TRBV5-1 to TRBJ2-1; the D gene is possibly TRBD2 (6 bases). Germline loops: CDR1 SGHRS, CDR2 YFSETQ. Trimming cost V 7 bases and J 10 bases, with 21 bases left between them. The CDR3 consists of 14 residues.

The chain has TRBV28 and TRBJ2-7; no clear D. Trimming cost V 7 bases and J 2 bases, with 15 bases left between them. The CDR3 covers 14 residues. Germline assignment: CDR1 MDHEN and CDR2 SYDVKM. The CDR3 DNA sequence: TGTGCCAGCACGCGGCGACGGCAGCCCTACGAGCAGTACTTC. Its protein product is CASTRRRQPYEQYF.

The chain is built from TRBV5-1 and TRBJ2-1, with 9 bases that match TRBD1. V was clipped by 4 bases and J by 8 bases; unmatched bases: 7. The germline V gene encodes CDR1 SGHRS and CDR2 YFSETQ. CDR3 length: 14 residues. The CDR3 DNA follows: TGCGCCAGCAGCGAGGGACAGGGTTGGGATGAGCAGTTCTTC. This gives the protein CASSEGQGWDEQFF.

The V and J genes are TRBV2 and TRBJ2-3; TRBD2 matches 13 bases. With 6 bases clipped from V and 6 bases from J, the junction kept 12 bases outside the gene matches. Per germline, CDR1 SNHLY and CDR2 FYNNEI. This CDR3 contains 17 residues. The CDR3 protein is CASSAGLAGAGADTQYF. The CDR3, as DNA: TGTGCCAGCAGCGCTGGACTAGCGGGAGCTGGGGCGGATACGCAGTATTTT.